This T cell receptor (beta chain) is drawn from a study of shared clonotypes between healthy human individuals. TCRdb keeps only in-frame clones here, not all; method: immunoSEQ multiplex PCR. The table records about 2 million clones, about 95% of them present only once. With 5 bases removed from V and 0 bases from J, the gap between germline ends came to 11 bases. The CDR3 is 14 residues long. From germline, CDR1 is MDHEN and CDR2 SYDVKM. Naive CD8 cells, CD45RO-negative and positively selected for CCR7, excluded terminally differentiated effector memory CD45RA+ cells. There were no recent acute infections or vaccinations among the donors, who were healthy HIV-negative adults.

This clonotype originated in a young man in good health. This sequence joins TRBV28 and TRBJ2-7; D may be TRBD2 (6 bases). The sample taken for sequencing was naive CD8+ T cells sorted from blood. The CDR3 DNA reads TGTGCCAGCAGTCCCCGGGAGAGCTCCTACGAGCAGTACTTC. Its protein is CASSPRESSYEQYF.